The source of this T cell receptor beta chain is a study of blood T cell repertoires in COVID-19. The method was immunoSEQ multiplex PCR; TCRdb's version includes in-frame clones alone and lacks a portion of them. The data show 400,000 to 500,000 clones, with 86% seen just once and approximately 1.4% held by the top ten. The germline V gene encodes CDR1 LNHDA and CDR2 SQIVND (reference sequence). The CDR3 runs to 14 residues. V lost 8 bases, J lost 4 bases, and 7 bases stayed unmatched. J is TRBJ2-7 and V is TRBV19; 11 positions match TRBD2. The origin of this receptor is a woman under 40 with active or convalescent COVID-19. The sample taken for sequencing was peripheral blood. The CDR3, as DNA: TGTGCCAGTTCCCTAGGGACTAGCGGTTACGAGCAGTACTTC. It yields the protein CASSLGTSGYEQYF.